Following are 26 T cell receptor beta chains from one sample sequenced in a study of cytomegalovirus exposure and HLA in healthy donors. Produced via immunoSEQ multiplex PCR; TCRdb's table is partial and in-frame only. Seen here are 150,000 to 200,000 clones, 85% observed once, and the top ten hold 15% to 20%. The specimen sequenced was PBMCs. These receptors all come from a man between 18 and 35 years old in good health and CMV-seropositive.

CDR3 in DNA: TGTGCCAGCAGTTTAGTGCGGGGGAACACTGAAGCTTTCTTT. Its protein is CASSLVRGNTEAFF. The rearrangement uses TRBV27 and TRBJ1-1; D call uncertain. The CDR3 runs to 14 residues. Per germline, CDR1 MNHEY and CDR2 SMNVEV (reference sequence). Trimming removed 2 bases from V and 1 base from J, with 8 bases in between.

The rearrangement links TRBV6-1 to TRBJ2-3; the match to TRBD2 covers 8 bases. Germline V lookup: CDR1 MNHNS, CDR2 SASEGT. The CDR3 totals 14 residues. The V gene end was trimmed by 6 bases and the J gene end by 4 bases; junction bases not matched to a gene: 6. The CDR3 region has the DNA TGTGCCAGCAGACGCGGGGGGTCCTCAGATACGCAGTATTTT. It yields the protein CASRRGGSSDTQYF.

The chain employs TRBV11-2 and TRBJ2-3; 9 nucleotides match TRBD2. Germline V gene data show CDR1 as SGHAT and CDR2 as FQNNGV. Trimming cost V 5 bases and J 4 bases; bases outside gene matches: 13. The CDR3 consists of 17 residues. Written as DNA, the CDR3 is TGTGCCAGCAGCCCCCAAGGTGCGGGGGGGCGGGCAGATACGCAGTATTTT. Translating gives CASSPQGAGGRADTQYF.

The CDR3 DNA sequence: TGCGCCAGCAGCGAGGGACTAGCGGGGGGCCGAGACGCCCAGTACTTC. Its translation: CASSEGLAGGRDAQYF. This rearrangement joins TRBV5-1 to TRBJ2-5; the match to TRBD2 covers 15 bases. The CDR3 is 16 amino acids. Germline trimming cut 4 bases from V and 9 bases from J; bases unmatched to any gene: 10. CDR1 is SGHRS and CDR2 is YFSETQ in the germline V gene.

The rearrangement links TRBV27 to TRBJ1-5; D is perhaps TRBD1 (5 bases). Germline values: CDR1 MNHEY, CDR2 SMNVEV (reference sequence). Trimming removed 2 bases at V and 9 bases at J, with 17 bases between. The CDR3 extends over 15 amino acids. The CDR3 sequence is CASSLSGQGDWPQHF. DNA of the CDR3: TGTGCCAGCAGTTTAAGCGGGCAGGGTGATTGGCCCCAGCATTTT.

The chain employs TRBV29-1 and TRBJ2-1; D gene unclear. The CDR3 spans 13 residues. Trimming shortened V by 4 bases and J by 5 bases, and 12 bases separated the two germline ends. The germline V gene has CDR1 SQVTM and CDR2 ANQGSEA. The CDR3 nucleotides read TGCAGCGTTGTAGTCATCCGCCACAATGAGCAGTTCTTC. Translation: CSVVVIRHNEQFF.

J is TRBJ2-7 and V is TRBV7-6; tentative D call: TRBD2 (6 bases). V lost 5 bases, J lost 6 bases, and 23 bases lay in between. The CDR3 runs to 16 residues. Germline CDR1 reads SGHVS; CDR2 reads FNYEAQ. The CDR3 nucleotides read TGTGCCAGCAGCCCGGTAACGGGGAGGTCACGCGGCGAGCAGTACTTC. It translates to CASSPVTGRSRGEQYF.

This chain uses TRBV9 with TRBJ1-2; no firm D call. Per the germline V gene, CDR1 is SGDLS and CDR2 is YYNGEE. V was cut by 0 bases and J by 1 base, with 10 bases left in between. There are 15 residues in the CDR3. The CDR3 sequence: CASSVEYGSNYGYTF. The CDR3 DNA is TGTGCCAGCAGCGTAGAGTACGGGAGTAACTATGGCTACACCTTC.

This clone was counted a single time. The genes are TRBV9 and TRBJ2-1; 13 bases are shared with TRBD2. The V and J ends lost 4 bases and 5 bases, in that order; junction bases with no gene match: 6. This CDR3 spans 16 amino acids. The V gene's germline CDR1 is SGDLS and CDR2 YYNGEE. As DNA, the CDR3 is TGTGCCAGCAGCACTGGACTAGCGGGGGTCCACAATGAGCAGTTCTTC. Translated, it gives CASSTGLAGVHNEQFF.

This clone occurred once. The chain is built from TRBV15 and TRBJ1-2, with D unclear. Germline V gene data show CDR1 as LNHNV and CDR2 as YYDKDF (reference sequence). Trimming pared 0 bases from V and 5 bases from J, leaving 4 bases between. This CDR3 spans 12 amino acids. The CDR3 region has the DNA TGTGCCACCAGCAGAGATAGTTATGGCTACACCTTC. Translated: CATSRDSYGYTF.

The rearrangement joins TRBV5-1 to TRBJ1-2, with a possible D match to TRBD1 (5 bases). Looked up from germline, CDR1 is SGHRS and CDR2 is YFSETQ. This CDR3 contains 12 residues. Trimming pared 4 bases from V and 4 bases from J, leaving 8 bases between. The CDR3 sequence is CASSDSLYGYTF. CDR3 DNA: TGCGCCAGCAGCGACAGTCTCTATGGCTACACCTTC.

This chain joins TRBV6-5 and TRBJ2-7; no clear D. From germline, CDR1 is MNHEY and CDR2 SVGAGI. V gave up 5 bases and J gave up 0 bases, with 11 bases separating them. CDR3 length equals 14 residues. In DNA form, the CDR3 reads TGTGCCAGCAGTGGAGTCTGGAGCTCCTACGAGCAGTACTTC. This encodes CASSGVWSSYEQYF.

V is TRBV10-3 and J is TRBJ1-1; D not certain. This CDR3 is built from 12 residues. Per germline, CDR1 ENHRY and CDR2 SYGVKD. V lost 4 bases and J 8 bases, leaving 11 bases between the germline ends. This CDR3 reads CAISGLLGEAFF. CDR3 nucleotide sequence: TGTGCCATCAGTGGTCTCCTTGGCGAAGCTTTCTTT.

The J gene is TRBJ2-4, the V gene TRBV19; TRBD1 agrees at 11 bases. Germline V CDR1 and CDR2: LNHDA, SQIVND (reference sequence). V lost 5 bases and J lost 3; bases outside the gene matches: 9. The CDR3 runs to 17 residues. The CDR3 is CASSAGTGGRVKNIQYF. The CDR3 coding sequence is TGTGCCAGTAGTGCCGGGACAGGGGGAAGGGTCAAAAACATTCAGTACTTC.

V is TRBV28 and J is TRBJ2-6; weak D call: TRBD2 (5 bases). V was shortened by 5 bases and J by 3 bases, with 11 bases between the two germline ends. CDR1 and CDR2 (germline): MDHEN, SYDVKM. This CDR3 is 15 amino acids long. The CDR3 sequence is CASSAAGVGANVLTF. Here the CDR3 DNA reads TGTGCCAGCAGTGCCGCGGGTGTTGGGGCCAACGTCCTGACTTTC.

The chain is built from TRBV28 and TRBJ2-3, with 9 nucleotides matching TRBD2. The junction had 5 bases not matched to a gene; V was cut back by 3 bases and J by 4 bases. The CDR3 loop spans 15 amino acids. Germline CDR1 MDHEN, CDR2 SYDVKM. The CDR3 protein is CASSLRGGGADTQYF. The CDR3 DNA reads as TGTGCCAGCAGTTTGCGGGGGGGCGGCGCAGATACGCAGTATTTT. Full variable domain (outside the CDR3, taken from reference TRBV28 and TRBJ2-3): DVKVTQSSRYLVKRTGEKVFLECVQDMDHENMFWYRQDPGLGLRLIYFSYDVKMKEKGDIPEGYSVSREKKERFSLILESASTNQTSMYLCASSLRGGGADTQYFGPGTRLTVL.

The rearrangement links TRBV28 to TRBJ2-3; a weak D match, TRBD1 (6 bases). Trimming shortened V by 4 bases and J by 0 bases, and 11 bases separated the two germline ends. Germline CDR1 reads MDHEN; CDR2 reads SYDVKM. The CDR3 extends over 15 amino acids. In DNA, the CDR3 is TGTGCCAGCAGTTCTAGGACAGTTAGCACAGATACGCAGTATTTT. It translates to CASSSRTVSTDTQYF.

V usage is TRBV29-1 and J usage is TRBJ2-3; D might be TRBD2 (5 bases). Trimming took off 8 bases at V and 2 bases at J, with 11 bases between the two ends. CDR3 length: 12 residues. From germline, CDR1 is SQVTM and CDR2 ANQGSEA. The CDR3 spells CSQRGSTDTQYF. The CDR3 DNA follows: TGCAGCCAACGGGGATCCACAGATACGCAGTATTTT.

Points on this clone: Other nucleotide sequences from this sample produce the same CDR3. The chain has TRBV27 and TRBJ1-2; the D is unclear. The CDR3 is made up of 13 amino acids. Trimming stripped 2 bases from V and 2 bases from J, with 6 bases between. CDR1 and CDR2 from the germline V gene are MNHEY and SMNVEV (reference sequence). The CDR3 nucleotides are TGTGCCAGCAGTTTACGAGGGAACTATGGCTACACCTTC. Its protein is CASSLRGNYGYTF.

This chain connects TRBV25-1 to TRBJ2-3; 8 bases are shared with TRBD2. This CDR3 is built from 16 residues. Germline values: CDR1 MGHDK, CDR2 SYGVNS. After removal of 1 base from V and 1 base from J, the junction contained 4 bases not matched to a gene. The CDR3 DNA is TGTGCCAGCAGTGAATCGCGGGGGGTGGGCACAGATACGCAGTATTTT. Translating it yields CASSESRGVGTDTQYF.

The CDR3 protein is CASSFDRGYNSPLHF. CDR3 in DNA: TGTGCCAGCAGCTTCGACAGGGGCTATAATTCACCCCTCCACTTT. The chain links TRBV11-1 to TRBJ1-6; 8 nucleotides line up with TRBD1. Germline lookup yields CDR1 SGHAT and CDR2 FQDESV (reference sequence). CDR3 length equals 15 residues. The J segment lost 3 bases and the V segment lost 3 bases, leaving 1 base of the junction unmatched. Looking up the rest from reference TRBV11-1 and TRBJ1-6 gives the full variable domain: EAEVAQSPRYKITEKSQAVAFWCDPISGHATLYWYRQILGQGPELLVQFQDESVVDDSQLPKDRFSAERLKGVDSTLKIQPAELGDSAMYLCASSFDRGYNSPLHFGNGTRLTVT.

This clone has only one observation. The rearrangement links TRBV28 to TRBJ2-1; 9 nucleotides match TRBD2. The CDR3 runs 15 residues. The ends lost 6 bases at V and 4 bases at J; junction bases unmatched: 7. Germline CDR1 MDHEN, CDR2 SYDVKM. For the CDR3, the DNA is TGTGCCAGCAGGCCCTCGACTAGCGGTTACAATGAGCAGTTCTTC. It encodes CASRPSTSGYNEQFF.

This chain links TRBV6-5 with TRBJ2-1; D gene unclear. The CDR3 contains 14 residues. Looked up from germline, CDR1 is MNHEY and CDR2 is SVGAGI. Deletions cut 6 bases from V and 0 bases from J, with 9 bases between. The CDR3 DNA follows: TGTGCCAGCAGGGCGGTCACCTCCTACAATGAGCAGTTCTTC. It is translated as CASRAVTSYNEQFF.

The rearrangement joins TRBV15 to TRBJ2-7, with 10 bases that match TRBD2. CDR1 is LNHNV, CDR2 YYDKDF, per germline (reference sequence). The CDR3 spans 15 residues. With 3 bases clipped from V and 2 bases from J, the junction kept 4 bases outside the gene matches. In DNA form, the CDR3 reads TGTGCCACCAGCAGGCAAGGGACTAGCGCCTACGAGCAGTACTTC. The encoded protein is CATSRQGTSAYEQYF.

This clone was counted a single time. V and J are TRBV5-1 and TRBJ2-2; D gene unclear. The CDR3 is 16 residues long. V was cut by 4 bases and J by 3 bases, with 16 bases left in between. Germline V gene sequence: CDR1 SGHRS, CDR2 YFSETQ. CDR3 sequence reads: CASSPRSLSDTGELFF. The CDR3 DNA follows: TGCGCCAGCAGCCCCCGTTCGCTATCCGACACCGGGGAGCTGTTTTTT.

This clone was observed once. The CDR3 nucleotides read TGCGCCAGCAGTGAGTCGACTCTGACAGGGGGCTATGGCTACACCTTC. This encodes CASSESTLTGGYGYTF. The chain is built from TRBV10-2 and TRBJ1-2, with 9 bases lining up with TRBD1. CDR3 size: 16 residues. The V gene's germline CDR1 is WSHSY and CDR2 SAAADI. With 0 bases clipped from V and 4 bases from J, the junction kept 6 bases outside the gene matches.